One and the same sample provided the 22 T cell receptor beta chains below, sequenced in a study of T cell changes during pregnancy in multiple sclerosis. TCRdb keeps only in-frame clones here, not all; method: immunoSEQ multiplex PCR. Of around 36,000 clones in the sample, around nine tenths were seen once. The sample was CD8+ T cells from peripheral blood mononuclear cells, taken before pregnancy. These receptors were obtained from a female donor with multiple sclerosis, enrolled in a pregnancy study.

This clone was recorded a few times. This rearrangement joins TRBV7-9 to TRBJ2-1, with a tentative D call TRBD1 (6 bases). This CDR3 comprises 16 residues. Germline V CDR1 and CDR2: SEHNR, FQNEAQ (reference sequence). The V and J ends lost 2 bases and 7 bases respectively, with 18 bases between them. CDR3 loop: CASSLNRVLHLNEQFF. As DNA, the CDR3 is TGTGCCAGCAGCTTAAACAGGGTTTTGCATTTGAATGAGCAGTTCTTC.

This chain uses TRBV5-1 with TRBJ1-4; TRBD1 matches at 7 bases. There are 14 residues in the CDR3. V was clipped by 4 bases and J by 7 bases; unmatched bases: 7. Germline CDR1 reads SGHRS; CDR2 reads YFSETQ. The CDR3 reads CASSRTGRGEKLFF. CDR3 nucleotides: TGCGCCAGCAGCCGGACAGGCCGGGGTGAAAAACTGTTTTTT.

The CDR3 region has the DNA TGTGCCAGTAGTGCTAGGGGTCAAGAGACCCAGTACTTC. Translating gives CASSARGQETQYF. The gene calls are TRBV19 and TRBJ2-5, with D tentatively TRBD1 (5 bases). V was cut by 5 bases and J by 2 bases, with 9 bases left in between. Germline CDR1 LNHDA, CDR2 SQIVND (reference sequence). This CDR3 contains 13 residues.

The rearrangement uses TRBV2 and TRBJ2-1; D possibly corresponds to TRBD2 (6 bases). V was pared by 11 bases and J by 7 bases, with 21 bases between. Germline CDR1 and CDR2: SNHLY and FYNNEI. This CDR3 has 14 residues. As DNA, the CDR3 is TGTGCCTCCTTACCGGGACTCAGCCTTAATGAGCAGTTCTTC. As protein: CASLPGLSLNEQFF.

The genes are TRBV20-1 and TRBJ2-2, with no clear D. V was trimmed by 6 bases and J by 3 bases, leaving 5 bases between them. Per the germline V gene, CDR1 is DFQATT and CDR2 is SNEGSKA (reference sequence). This CDR3 comprises 11 residues. CDR3 DNA: TGCAGTGCCGGAGACACCGGGGAGCTGTTTTTT. This sequence encodes CSAGDTGELFF.

V is TRBV2 and J is TRBJ2-5; 10 bases are a match to TRBD1. The CDR3 spans 16 residues. The germline gives CDR1 SNHLY, CDR2 FYNNEI. V lost 2 bases and J lost 5; bases outside the gene matches: 8. The CDR3: CASSELDRGFVETQYF. The CDR3, as DNA: TGTGCCAGCAGTGAACTGGACAGGGGGTTTGTGGAGACCCAGTACTTC.

This chain links TRBV7-9 with TRBJ2-7, with D perhaps matching TRBD2 (5 bases). Trimming took 4 bases from V and 2 from J, leaving 15 bases between them. Germline loops: CDR1 SEHNR, CDR2 FQNEAQ (reference sequence). The CDR3 length is 15 residues. The chain's CDR3 is CASSSTVEGTYEQYF. CDR3 DNA: TGTGCCAGCAGCTCCACGGTCGAGGGAACCTACGAGCAGTACTTC.

This sequence joins TRBV5-5 and TRBJ2-7, with 8 bases fitting TRBD1. CDR3 length: 15 amino acids. Germline trimming cut 4 bases from V and 1 base from J; bases unmatched to any gene: 7. Germline V lookup: CDR1 SGHKS, CDR2 YYEKEE (reference sequence). CDR3 bases: TGTGCCAGCAGCCCGGACAGGGTGATTTCCTACGAGCAGTACTTC. This encodes CASSPDRVISYEQYF.

The chain combines TRBV7-2 with TRBJ2-3; TRBD2 is a possible D gene (5 bases). V was clipped by 8 bases and J by 5 bases, with 14 bases between them. The V gene's germline CDR1 is SGHTA and CDR2 FQGNSA. The CDR3 length is 13 residues. CDR3 sequence reads: CASGSVLIDTQYF. The CDR3 DNA reads TGTGCCAGCGGGAGTGTTTTAATAGATACGCAGTATTTT.

This sequence joins TRBV9 and TRBJ1-3; 8 nucleotides agree with TRBD1. The junction had 3 bases not matched to a gene; V was cut back by 3 bases and J by 4 bases. The CDR3 is made up of 14 amino acids. CDR1 and CDR2 from the germline V gene are SGDLS and YYNGEE. This CDR3 is CASSASGGGNTIYF. Here the CDR3 DNA reads TGTGCCAGCAGCGCCTCAGGGGGCGGAAACACCATATATTTT. The full variable domain, with the rest looked up from reference TRBV9 and TRBJ1-3, is DSGVTQTPKHLITATGQRVTLRCSPRSGDLSVYWYQQSLDQGLQFLIQYYNGEERAKGNILERFSAQQFPDLHSELNLSSLELGDSALYFCASSASGGGNTIYFGEGSWLTVV.

The V and J genes are TRBV29-1 and TRBJ1-2, with unresolved D. The ends were cut back, 2 bases at V and 6 bases at J, with 7 bases in the middle. Germline V gene data show CDR1 as SQVTM and CDR2 as ANQGSEA. The length of the CDR3 is 11 residues. CDR3 coding DNA: TGCAGCGTTGAATACATGGATGGCTACACCTTC. Residues: CSVEYMDGYTF. The full variable domain, with the rest looked up from reference TRBV29-1 and TRBJ1-2, is SAVISQKPSRDICQRGTSLTIQCQVDSQVTMMFWYRQQPGQSLTLIATANQGSEATYESGFVIDKFPISRPNLTFSTLTVSNMSPEDSSIYLCSVEYMDGYTFGSGTRLTVV.

The rearrangement links TRBV9 to TRBJ1-2; D may be TRBD1 (5 bases). V lost 4 bases and J 7 bases, leaving 11 bases between the germline ends. This CDR3 has 12 residues. Germline V gives CDR1 SGDLS, CDR2 YYNGEE. CDR3 in DNA: TGTGCCAGCAGCTCCCAGGGTTTTGGCTACACCTTC. Protein sequence: CASSSQGFGYTF.

This chain links TRBV27 with TRBJ2-7; 9 bases line up with TRBD2. Per germline, CDR1 MNHEY and CDR2 SMNVEV (reference sequence). V dropped 3 bases and J dropped 11; count of bases not matched to a gene: 8. This CDR3 is built from 13 residues. CDR3 sequence (DNA): TGTGCCAGCAGTTTCGGGACTAGCTCTGAAGAGTACTTC. Translated, it gives CASSFGTSSEEYF.

This chain uses TRBV5-1 with TRBJ2-1, with 9 bases identical to TRBD2. After removal of 3 bases from V and 16 bases from J, the junction contained 5 bases not matched to a gene. Per the germline V gene, CDR1 is SGHRS and CDR2 is YFSETQ. The CDR3 runs to 11 residues. The CDR3 DNA follows: TGCGCCAGCAGCTCCGGGACTAGCTTCTTCTTC. Amino acids: CASSSGTSFFF.

The chain combines TRBV4-2 with TRBJ2-7, with D tentatively TRBD2 (7 bases). CDR3 size: 13 residues. Germline-derived CDR1 and CDR2 are LGHNA and YNFKEQ. The germline V and J ends were trimmed by 1 base and 5 bases, with 9 bases remaining between them. CDR3 nucleotide sequence: TGTGCCAGCAGCCAAGTAGGGGGGGACGAGCAGTACTTC. Its translation: CASSQVGGDEQYF.

This clone was recorded once. The chain links TRBV28 to TRBJ2-7, with 8 bases aligning to TRBD1. The J segment lost 2 bases and the V segment lost 5 bases, leaving 8 bases of the junction unmatched. The CDR3 totals 15 residues. CDR1 is MDHEN and CDR2 is SYDVKM in the germline V gene. The CDR3 region has the DNA TGTGCCAGCAGTGACCGACAGGGGAAACCCTACGAGCAGTACTTC. As protein: CASSDRQGKPYEQYF.

The chain carries TRBV29-1 and TRBJ1-2, with D hard to call. The germline V gene has CDR1 SQVTM and CDR2 ANQGSEA. Trimming removed 1 base from V and 6 bases from J, with 9 bases in between. The CDR3 covers 12 residues. The CDR3 spells CSVEGRSDGYTF. The DNA for the CDR3 is TGCAGCGTTGAAGGTCGGAGCGATGGCTACACCTTC.

The chain couples TRBV5-1 to TRBJ2-2; maybe TRBD2 (5 bases). The CDR3 consists of 14 residues. V was trimmed by 4 bases and J by 10 bases, leaving 17 bases between them. Germline CDR1 is SGHRS and CDR2 is YFSETQ. The CDR3 DNA is TGCGCCAGCAGCACCCGACACGGGGATTTGGAGCTGTTTTTT. Protein: CASSTRHGDLELFF. The complete variable domain, with remaining parts taken from reference TRBV5-1 and TRBJ2-2, reads KAGVTQTPRYLIKTRGQQVTLSCSPISGHRSVSWYQQTPGQGLQFLFEYFSETQRNKGNFPGRFSGRQFSNSRSEMNVSTLELGDSALYLCASSTRHGDLELFFGEGSRLTVL.

This clone was recorded at least ten times. The chain links TRBV18 to TRBJ2-5; the D gene is possibly TRBD2 (6 bases). V shed 6 bases and J shed 4 bases, with 24 bases lying between them. The CDR3 covers 17 residues. Germline V gene sequence: CDR1 KGHSH, CDR2 LQKENI. The CDR3: CASSLKTGRGNGETQYF. The CDR3, as DNA: TGTGCCAGCTCGCTTAAAACCGGGAGAGGGAACGGAGAGACCCAGTACTTC.

CDR3 residues: CATREVAVSNEQFF. The CDR3 nucleotides are TGTGCCACCAGGGAGGTAGCGGTTTCCAATGAGCAGTTCTTC. The rearrangement uses TRBV15 and TRBJ2-1, with D perhaps matching TRBD2 (6 bases). CDR1 is LNHNV, CDR2 YYDKDF, per germline (reference sequence). The CDR3 loop spans 14 amino acids. The V end was cut by 6 bases, the J end by 6 bases, with 15 bases between.

The gene calls are TRBV4-2 and TRBJ2-7; 7 bases align to TRBD1. In germline, CDR1 is LGHNA, CDR2 YNFKEQ. The CDR3 has 16 amino acids. The trim removed 0 bases at V and 2 bases at J, leaving 7 bases unmatched. The CDR3 spells CASSQDQDRHAYEQYF. The CDR3 bases are TGTGCCAGCAGCCAAGATCAGGACAGGCACGCCTACGAGCAGTACTTC.

V usage is TRBV19 and J usage is TRBJ2-1; 11 bases fit TRBD2. J lost 4 bases, V lost 4 bases, and 3 bases had no gene match. The CDR3 loop spans 15 amino acids. Germline CDR1 is LNHDA and CDR2 is SQIVND (reference sequence). The CDR3 spells CASSTGLAAYNEQFF. In DNA form, the CDR3 reads TGTGCCAGTAGTACGGGACTAGCGGCGTACAATGAGCAGTTCTTC. The variable domain in full, with the rest retrieved from reference TRBV19 and TRBJ2-1, is DGGITQSPKYLFRKEGQNVTLSCEQNLNHDAMYWYRQDPGQGLRLIYYSQIVNDFQKGDIAEGYSVSREKKESFPLTVTSAQKNPTAFYLCASSTGLAAYNEQFFGPGTRLTVL.